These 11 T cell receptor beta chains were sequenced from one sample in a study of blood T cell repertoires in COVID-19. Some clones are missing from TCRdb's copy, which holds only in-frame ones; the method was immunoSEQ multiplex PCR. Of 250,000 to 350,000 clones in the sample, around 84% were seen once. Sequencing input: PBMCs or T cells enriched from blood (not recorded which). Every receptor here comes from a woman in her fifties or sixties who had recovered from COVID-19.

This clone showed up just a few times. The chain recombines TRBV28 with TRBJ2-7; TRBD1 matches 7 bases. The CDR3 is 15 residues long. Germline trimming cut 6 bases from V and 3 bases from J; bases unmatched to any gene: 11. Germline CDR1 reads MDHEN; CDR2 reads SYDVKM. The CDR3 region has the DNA TGTGCCAGCAGCAGTTTCGGAAACAGGGGCTACGAGCAGTACTTC. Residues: CASSSFGNRGYEQYF.

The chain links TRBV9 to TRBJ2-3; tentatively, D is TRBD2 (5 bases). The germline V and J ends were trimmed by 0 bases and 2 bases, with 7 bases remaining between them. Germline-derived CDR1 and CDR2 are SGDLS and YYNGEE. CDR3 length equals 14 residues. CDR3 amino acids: CASSVDGVTDTQYF. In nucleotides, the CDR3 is TGTGCCAGCAGCGTAGACGGGGTCACAGATACGCAGTATTTT. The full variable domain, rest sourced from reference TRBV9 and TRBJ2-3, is DSGVTQTPKHLITATGQRVTLRCSPRSGDLSVYWYQQSLDQGLQFLIQYYNGEERAKGNILERFSAQQFPDLHSELNLSSLELGDSALYFCASSVDGVTDTQYFGPGTRLTVL.

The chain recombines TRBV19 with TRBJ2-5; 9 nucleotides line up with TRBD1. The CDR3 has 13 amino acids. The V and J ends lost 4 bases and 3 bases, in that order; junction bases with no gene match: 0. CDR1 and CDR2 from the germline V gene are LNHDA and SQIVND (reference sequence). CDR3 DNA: TGTGCCAGTAGTAGGGACAGGGAAGAGACCCAGTACTTC. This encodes CASSRDREETQYF.

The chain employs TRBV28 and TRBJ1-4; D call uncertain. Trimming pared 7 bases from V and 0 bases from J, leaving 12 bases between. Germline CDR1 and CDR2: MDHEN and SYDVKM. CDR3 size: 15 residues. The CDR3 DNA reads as TGTGCCAGCAACCACTATTCTGCAACTAATGAAAAACTGTTTTTT. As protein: CASNHYSATNEKLFF. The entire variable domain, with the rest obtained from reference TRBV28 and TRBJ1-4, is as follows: DVKVTQSSRYLVKRTGEKVFLECVQDMDHENMFWYRQDPGLGLRLIYFSYDVKMKEKGDIPEGYSVSREKKERFSLILESASTNQTSMYLCASNHYSATNEKLFFGSGTQLSVL.

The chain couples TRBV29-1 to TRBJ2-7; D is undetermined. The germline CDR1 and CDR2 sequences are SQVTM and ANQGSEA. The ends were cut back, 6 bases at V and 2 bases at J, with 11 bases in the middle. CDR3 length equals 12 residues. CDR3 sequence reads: CSVTDITYEQYF. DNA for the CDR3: TGCAGCGTAACCGACATTACCTACGAGCAGTACTTC.

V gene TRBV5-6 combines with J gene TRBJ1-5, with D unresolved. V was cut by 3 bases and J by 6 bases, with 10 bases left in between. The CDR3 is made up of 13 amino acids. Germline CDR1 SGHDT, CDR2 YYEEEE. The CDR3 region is CASSSRFGQPQHF. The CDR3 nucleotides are TGTGCCAGCAGCTCTCGGTTTGGTCAGCCCCAGCATTTT.

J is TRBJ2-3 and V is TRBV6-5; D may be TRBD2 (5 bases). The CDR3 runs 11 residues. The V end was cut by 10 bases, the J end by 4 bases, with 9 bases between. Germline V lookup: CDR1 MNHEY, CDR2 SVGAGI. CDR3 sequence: CAIAEADTQYF. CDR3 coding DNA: TGTGCCATCGCGGAGGCAGATACGCAGTATTTT.

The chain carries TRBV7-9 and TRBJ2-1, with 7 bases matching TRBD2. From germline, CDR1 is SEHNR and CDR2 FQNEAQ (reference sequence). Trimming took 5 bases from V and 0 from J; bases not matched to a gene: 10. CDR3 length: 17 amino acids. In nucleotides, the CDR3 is TGTGCCAGCAGCCTCGAATGGGGGGGGAGCTCCTACAATGAGCAGTTCTTC. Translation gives CASSLEWGGSSYNEQFF.

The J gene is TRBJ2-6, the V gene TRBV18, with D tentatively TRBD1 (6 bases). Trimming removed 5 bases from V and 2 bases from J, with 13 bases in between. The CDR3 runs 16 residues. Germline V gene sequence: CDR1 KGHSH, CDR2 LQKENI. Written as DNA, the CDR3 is TGTGCCAGCTCATGGGACATTCAAGCTGGGGCCAACGTCCTGACTTTC. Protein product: CASSWDIQAGANVLTF. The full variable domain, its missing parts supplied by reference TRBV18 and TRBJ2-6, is NAGVMQNPRHLVRRRGQEARLRCSPMKGHSHVYWYRQLPEEGLKFMVYLQKENIIDESGMPKERFSAEFPKEGPSILRIQQVVRGDSAAYFCASSWDIQAGANVLTFGAGSRLTVL.

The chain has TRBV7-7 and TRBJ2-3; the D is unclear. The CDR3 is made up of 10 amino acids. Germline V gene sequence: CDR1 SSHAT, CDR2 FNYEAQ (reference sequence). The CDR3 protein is CPILTDTQYF. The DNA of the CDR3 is TGTCCTATCCTCACAGATACGCAGTATTTT.

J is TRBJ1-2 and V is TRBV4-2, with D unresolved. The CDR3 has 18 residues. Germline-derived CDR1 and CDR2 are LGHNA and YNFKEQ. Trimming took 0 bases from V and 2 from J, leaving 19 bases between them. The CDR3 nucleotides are TGTGCCAGCAGCCAAGAGTCGTTGGGATCGGGGTCCAACTATGGCTACACCTTC. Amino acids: CASSQESLGSGSNYGYTF.